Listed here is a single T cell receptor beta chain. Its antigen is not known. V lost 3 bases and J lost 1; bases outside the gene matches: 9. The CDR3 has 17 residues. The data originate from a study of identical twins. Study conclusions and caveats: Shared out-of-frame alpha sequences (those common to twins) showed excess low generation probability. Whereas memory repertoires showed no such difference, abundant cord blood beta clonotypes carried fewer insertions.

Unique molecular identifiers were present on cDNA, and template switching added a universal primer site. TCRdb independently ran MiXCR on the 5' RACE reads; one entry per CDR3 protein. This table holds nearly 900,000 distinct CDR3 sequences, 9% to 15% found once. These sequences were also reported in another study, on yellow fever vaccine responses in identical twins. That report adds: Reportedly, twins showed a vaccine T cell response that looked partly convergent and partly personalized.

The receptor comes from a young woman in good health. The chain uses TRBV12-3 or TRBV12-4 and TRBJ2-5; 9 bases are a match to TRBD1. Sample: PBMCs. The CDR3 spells CASSLGQGNPFQETQYF. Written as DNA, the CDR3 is TGTGCCAGCAGTTTGGGACAGGGCAACCCCTTCCAAGAGACCCAGTACTTC.